Reported below is one T cell receptor beta chain. The germline gene is not matched at one end of the junction; a read error may be the cause. The sample originates from a study of technical replicates of blood from a few donors. Libraries were prepared by immunoSEQ multiplex PCR; TCRdb keeps only in-frame clonotypes and omits some of them. Of approximately 76,000 clones in the sample, roughly 91% were seen once. CDR1 is SNHLY, CDR2 FYNNEI, per germline. This CDR3 contains 14 residues. This sequence was found in a human donor in good health. V is TRBV2 and J is TRBJ2-3, with 7 bases fitting TRBD2. The sequenced sample consisted of T cells isolated from PBMCs. The CDR3 coding sequence is TGTGCCACCAGTCGCGGGGGAGGGACAGATACGCAGTATTTT. It is translated as CATSRGGGTDTQYF.